Following are 30 T cell receptor beta chains from one sample sequenced in a study of memory CD4+ T cells and cytomegalovirus serostatus. The sort gate was single viable CD3+CD4+CD8-CD45RO+ cells for memory CD4+ T cells. The protocol was immunoSEQ multiplex PCR, while the TCRdb copy is restricted to in-frame clones and leaves out a portion. The sample lists 45,000 to 65,000 clones, about 73% occurring once. Sequenced sample: memory CD4+ T cells from blood. The receptors come from an adult in good health and CMV-seronegative.

The chain is built from TRBV15 and TRBJ2-1, with 9 bases aligning to TRBD2. Germline V gives CDR1 LNHNV, CDR2 YYDKDF (reference sequence). After removal of 3 bases from V and 4 bases from J, the junction contained 1 base not matched to a gene. The CDR3 length is 14 residues. This CDR3 reads CATSSSGGYNEQFF. CDR3 nucleotide sequence: TGTGCCACCAGCAGTAGCGGGGGTTACAATGAGCAGTTCTTC.

J is TRBJ1-5 and V is TRBV6-1, with D possibly being TRBD1 (6 bases). The V end lost 1 base, the J end lost 5 bases, and 12 bases lay between the germline ends. The CDR3 contains 15 residues. CDR1 MNHNS and CDR2 SASEGT come from the germline V gene. The DNA for the CDR3 is TGTGCCAGCAGTGAAGGGACAGCAGTTGATCAGCCCCAGCATTTT. Translation gives CASSEGTAVDQPQHF.

This chain uses TRBV4-3 with TRBJ1-2, with D tentatively TRBD1 (6 bases). V was shortened by 2 bases and J by 4 bases, with 8 bases between the two germline ends. CDR3 length: 13 amino acids. Per the germline V gene, CDR1 is LGHNA and CDR2 is YSLEER. DNA for the CDR3: TGCGCCAGCAGCCAACGGGGGGCCTATGGCTACACCTTC. Its translation is CASSQRGAYGYTF.

The chain uses TRBV7-3 and TRBJ1-1; D uncertain. This CDR3 region has 13 residues. Trimming stripped 2 bases from V and 5 bases from J, with 9 bases between. Germline CDR1 is SGHTA and CDR2 is FQGTGA. The CDR3 reads CASSLLIGTEAFF. The CDR3 DNA is TGTGCCAGCAGCTTACTTATCGGAACTGAAGCTTTCTTT.

This clone was counted only a few times. The chain's CDR3 is CASSLEGLGETQYF. The DNA of the CDR3 is TGTGCCAGCAGCTTAGAAGGGTTGGGGGAGACCCAGTACTTC. The J gene is TRBJ2-5, the V gene TRBV11-2; no firm D call. This CDR3 spans 14 amino acids. Germline CDR1 is SGHAT and CDR2 is FQNNGV. Trimming stripped 0 bases from V and 5 bases from J, with 10 bases between.

V and J are TRBV7-8 and TRBJ1-2, with D maybe TRBD1 (6 bases). There are 14 residues in the CDR3. Trimming cost V 3 bases and J 7 bases, with 15 bases left between them. Germline CDR1 is SGHVS and CDR2 is FQNEAQ. The CDR3 sequence: CASSFLGGAAGYTF. The CDR3 bases are TGTGCCAGCAGCTTCCTCGGGGGGGCGGCTGGCTACACCTTC.

This chain uses TRBV11-2 with TRBJ2-7; no definite D call. V was pared by 5 bases and J by 6 bases, with 8 bases between. Germline V CDR1 and CDR2: SGHAT, FQNNGV. The CDR3 consists of 11 residues. CDR3 in amino acids: CASSHSVEQYF. CDR3 nucleotides: TGTGCCAGCAGCCACAGCGTCGAGCAGTACTTC. The variable domain in full, completed from reference TRBV11-2 and TRBJ2-7, reads EAGVAQSPRYKIIEKRQSVAFWCNPISGHATLYWYQQILGQGPKLLIQFQNNGVVDDSQLPKDRFSAERLKGVDSTLKIQPAKLEDSAVYLCASSHSVEQYFGPGTRLTVT.

The J gene is TRBJ1-4, the V gene TRBV18; 7 bases match TRBD1. In germline, CDR1 is KGHSH, CDR2 LQKENI. This CDR3 comprises 13 residues. The V and J ends lost 3 bases and 8 bases, in that order; junction bases with no gene match: 3. In DNA, the CDR3 is TGTGCCAGCTCACCGGACAGGACAGAAAAACTGTTTTTT. Residues: CASSPDRTEKLFF.

This chain connects TRBV13 to TRBJ2-2; no firm D call. The CDR3 is made up of 12 amino acids. Trimming removed 5 bases from V and 3 bases from J, with 4 bases in between. The germline gives CDR1 PRHDT, CDR2 FYEKMQ (reference sequence). The CDR3, as DNA: TGTGCCAGCAGCCGCTACACCGGGGAGCTGTTTTTT. It codes for CASSRYTGELFF.

This sequence joins TRBV5-6 and TRBJ1-4; no firm D call. Germline lookup yields CDR1 SGHDT and CDR2 YYEEEE. This CDR3 is 16 amino acids long. Between the trimmed V and J ends, which lost 1 base and 5 bases, there was a span of 15 bases. CDR3 sequence: CASSLRLPQGNEKLFF. In DNA form, the CDR3 reads TGTGCCAGCAGCTTGAGGCTTCCCCAAGGAAATGAAAAACTGTTTTTT.

The chain carries TRBV6-5 and TRBJ2-1; 13 positions match TRBD2. This CDR3 has 15 amino acids. Germline V gene sequence: CDR1 MNHEY, CDR2 SVGAGI. V shed 7 bases and J 6 bases; nucleotides not matched to a gene: 6. The CDR3, as DNA: TGTGCCAGCACCCGGGGACTAGCGGGGCTCAATGAGCAGTTCTTC. Amino acids: CASTRGLAGLNEQFF.

This sequence joins TRBV5-6 and TRBJ1-3; 8 bases align to TRBD1. The V gene's germline CDR1 is SGHDT and CDR2 YYEEEE. The trim removed 4 bases at V and 0 bases at J, leaving 0 bases unmatched. CDR3 length: 14 amino acids. The CDR3 DNA sequence: TGTGCCAGCAGCGGACAGGGCTCTGGAAACACCATATATTTT. Translating it yields CASSGQGSGNTIYF.

V and J are TRBV4-1 and TRBJ2-3; TRBD2 aligns across 9 bases. Germline V CDR1 and CDR2: MGHRA, YSYEKL. The CDR3 has 13 residues. V was clipped by 11 bases and J by 1 base; unmatched bases: 4. CDR3 DNA: TGCGCCGGCGGGGGGGTCGGCACAGATACGCAGTATTTT. It encodes CAGGGVGTDTQYF.

The chain recombines TRBV28 with TRBJ1-5; no reliable D call. This CDR3 spans 13 amino acids. Germline V gene sequence: CDR1 MDHEN, CDR2 SYDVKM. Deletions cut 8 bases from V and 7 bases from J, with 15 bases between. CDR3 coding DNA: TGTGCCAGCGTATTTGTATCGGGGCAGCCCCAGCATTTT. This sequence encodes CASVFVSGQPQHF.

J is TRBJ1-2 and V is TRBV2; 11 bases match TRBD1. Per germline, CDR1 SNHLY and CDR2 FYNNEI. The CDR3 spans 15 residues. J was trimmed by 4 bases and V by 7 bases; bases with no gene match: 8. CDR3 coding DNA: TGTGCCAGCACTGAGGACAGGGGGCGCCTCTATGGCTACACCTTC. Translation gives CASTEDRGRLYGYTF.

This chain connects TRBV7-8 to TRBJ2-2; no firm D call. CDR1 and CDR2 from the germline V gene are SGHVS and FQNEAQ. CDR3 length equals 12 residues. The CDR3 region is CVVVPNTGELFF. DNA of the CDR3: TGTGTTGTCGTCCCGAACACCGGGGAGCTGTTTTTT.

This chain uses TRBV19 with TRBJ2-3; 10 nucleotides match TRBD1. This CDR3 region has 15 residues. Per germline, CDR1 LNHDA and CDR2 SQIVND (reference sequence). Losses at the gene ends were 7 bases for V and 2 bases for J; bases not matched to a gene: 6. The DNA for the CDR3 is TGTGCCAGTAAAGAGGGACAGGGGTACACAGATACGCAGTATTTT. It yields the protein CASKEGQGYTDTQYF.

The V gene is TRBV7-6, the J gene TRBJ1-1; 9 bases match TRBD1. The V and J ends lost 1 base and 7 bases, in that order; junction bases with no gene match: 7. The CDR3 is made up of 15 amino acids. Germline V gene data show CDR1 as SGHVS and CDR2 as FNYEAQ. The CDR3 is CASSLEGQGFGEAFF. CDR3 coding DNA: TGTGCCAGCAGCTTAGAGGGACAGGGTTTTGGTGAAGCTTTCTTT. The entire variable domain, with the rest obtained from reference TRBV7-6 and TRBJ1-1, is as follows: GAGVSQSPRYKVTKRGQDVALRCDPISGHVSLYWYRQALGQGPEFLTYFNYEAQQDKSGLPNDRFSAERPEGSISTLTIQRTEQRDSAMYRCASSLEGQGFGEAFFGQGTRLTVV.

The chain employs TRBV27 and TRBJ1-2; no definite D call. Trimming took off 4 bases at V and 4 bases at J, with 10 bases between the two ends. The CDR3 extends over 13 amino acids. Germline V CDR1 and CDR2: MNHEY, SMNVEV (reference sequence). The CDR3 region has the DNA TGTGCCAGCAGTTCAACCGGCGCCTATGGCTACACCTTC. This translates into CASSSTGAYGYTF.

This sequence joins TRBV5-1 and TRBJ2-5; maybe TRBD2 (5 bases). Trimming pared 4 bases from V and 5 bases from J, leaving 12 bases between. The CDR3 is made up of 13 amino acids. Germline-derived CDR1 and CDR2 are SGHRS and YFSETQ. CDR3 sequence (DNA): TGCGCCAGCAGCCCGGGGTGGGAGGAGACCCAGTACTTC. Translated, it gives CASSPGWEETQYF.

The chain couples TRBV5-1 to TRBJ1-1; no definite D call. Trimming cost V 2 bases and J 4 bases, with 12 bases left between them. Looked up from germline, CDR1 is SGHRS and CDR2 is YFSETQ. CDR3 length equals 14 residues. In DNA, the CDR3 is TGCGCCAGCAGCTTCAACCCGGATAGCACTGAAGCTTTCTTT. Its protein product is CASSFNPDSTEAFF.

The V call is TRBV9, the J call TRBJ1-2, with D unclear. V lost 0 bases and J 9 bases, leaving 15 bases between the germline ends. This CDR3 contains 14 residues. The germline gives CDR1 SGDLS, CDR2 YYNGEE. The CDR3 spells CASSVDVADRSYTF. The CDR3 coding sequence is TGTGCCAGCAGCGTAGATGTGGCAGATAGAAGCTACACCTTC.

This clone was counted between two and nine times. This chain connects TRBV7-9 to TRBJ2-1, with D possibly being TRBD2 (7 bases). Germline CDR1 and CDR2: SEHNR and FQNEAQ (reference sequence). The CDR3 is made up of 14 amino acids. The V end lost 5 bases, the J end lost 10 bases, and 18 bases lay between the germline ends. The CDR3, as DNA: TGTGCCAGCAGCCAAAACCTTTGGGGGGGCGAGCAGTTCTTC. Its protein product is CASSQNLWGGEQFF.

In DNA, the CDR3 is TGTGCCAGCAGGATGGGGGGGGGTTTAAATTCACCCCTCCACTTT. Translated, it gives CASRMGGGLNSPLHF. The J gene is TRBJ1-6, the V gene TRBV2, with D perhaps TRBD1 (5 bases). V shed 6 bases and J shed 7 bases, with 16 bases lying between them. Germline V gives CDR1 SNHLY, CDR2 FYNNEI. The CDR3 has 15 residues.

The chain uses TRBV6-1 and TRBJ1-5, with D possibly matching TRBD1 (6 bases). The CDR3 covers 14 residues. Germline-derived CDR1 and CDR2 are MNHNS and SASEGT. Trimming took off 3 bases at V and 9 bases at J, with 15 bases between the two ends. CDR3 residues: CASSDGRGGPPQHF. The CDR3 DNA sequence: TGTGCCAGCAGTGATGGGAGGGGGGGGCCGCCCCAGCATTTT.

This rearrangement joins TRBV19 to TRBJ2-1; TRBD2 agrees at 12 bases. Germline CDR1 reads LNHDA; CDR2 reads SQIVND (reference sequence). This CDR3 comprises 16 residues. The ends lost 2 bases at V and 7 bases at J; junction bases unmatched: 6. The CDR3, as DNA: TGTGCCAGTAGTATACTAGCGGGGGGGCTAGGGAATGAGCAGTTCTTC. Its translation is CASSILAGGLGNEQFF.

This chain links TRBV6-1 with TRBJ1-1, with D possibly matching TRBD1 (6 bases). V was shortened by 4 bases and J by 6 bases, with 15 bases between the two germline ends. The germline V gene encodes CDR1 MNHNS and CDR2 SASEGT. CDR3 length: 14 amino acids. CDR3: CASSGWGLGAEAFF. CDR3 coding DNA: TGTGCCAGCAGTGGGTGGGGGCTGGGCGCTGAAGCTTTCTTT.

The chain links TRBV30 to TRBJ1-2, with D possibly being TRBD1 (6 bases). Trimming removed 2 bases from V and 3 bases from J, with 16 bases in between. The CDR3 has 15 residues. Germline CDR1 and CDR2: GTSNPN and SVGIG (reference sequence). This CDR3 is CAWSHTRGGDYGYTF. In DNA, the CDR3 is TGTGCCTGGAGTCATACGAGGGGGGGAGACTATGGCTACACCTTC.

The V gene is TRBV19, the J gene TRBJ2-6, with unresolved D. Trimming stripped 6 bases from V and 2 bases from J, with 14 bases between. Germline V gene data show CDR1 as LNHDA and CDR2 as SQIVND (reference sequence). The CDR3 spans 16 residues. In DNA form, the CDR3 reads TGTGCCAGTAGCCTACTCTTACGGGCTGGGGCCAACGTCCTGACTTTC. It encodes CASSLLLRAGANVLTF.

This sequence joins TRBV2 and TRBJ1-2; no clear D. Germline V gives CDR1 SNHLY, CDR2 FYNNEI. CDR3 length equals 13 residues. V gave up 9 bases and J gave up 3 bases, with 14 bases separating them. The CDR3 loop is CARDAEGDYGYTF. CDR3 sequence (DNA): TGTGCCAGAGACGCGGAGGGAGACTATGGCTACACCTTC.